One T cell receptor (beta chain) is described in this entry. The data derive from a study of patients and donors after allogeneic stem cell transplantation. Germline CDR1 and CDR2: SNHLY and FYNNEI. V gave up 7 bases and J gave up 0 bases; unmatched junction bases: 13. The CDR3 runs to 19 residues. TCRdb called the RT-PCR reads again in MiXCR, with one record for every CDR3 protein. The sample lists tens of thousands of distinct CDR3 sequences; about an eighth were seen once. This sequence was found in a human donor who was either an allogeneic HSCT recipient or a stem cell or donor lymphocyte infusion donor (not recorded which). It is not recorded whose cells these are; they may come from a transplant donor. This chain links TRBV2 with TRBJ1-3, with 12 bases lining up with TRBD1. The sequenced sample consisted of blood, either unsorted or a sorted T cell fraction (not recorded which). The CDR3 bases are TGTGCCAGCATAACCGGGACAGGGGGCCCCATAAACTCTGGAAACACCATATATTTT. It translates to CASITGTGGPINSGNTIYF.